Listed here are 31 T cell receptor beta chains from one sample, sequenced in a study of T cells in Graves' hyperthyroidism and ophthalmopathy. The source material, RNA transcripts, was used to amplify TCR beta CDR3 regions. The primer set for the first-round RT-PCR of the TCR CDR3 was HTBI. One entry per CDR3 protein, called by TCRdb with MiXCR from the multiplex PCR reads. The sample includes 550,000 to 800,000 distinct CDR3 sequences, 16% seen only once; the top ten take around 8.1%. The specimen was blood. All receptors derive from a man between 18 and 35 years old with Graves' hyperthyroidism.

About this clonotype: The junction and the germline gene differ at one end; a read error may be behind it. DNA for the CDR3: TGTGCCAGTAGAGACAGCGCCTTCTACTACGGCTACACCTTC. Amino acids: CASRDSAFYYGYTF. The chain combines TRBV19 with TRBJ1-2, with D tentatively TRBD1 (5 bases). Germline CDR1 is LNHDA and CDR2 is SQIVND (reference sequence). The CDR3 has 14 amino acids.

This clonotype is a singleton in its sample. V is TRBV9 and J is TRBJ1-5; D is ambiguous. The CDR3 consists of 14 residues. Germline V gene sequence: CDR1 SGDLS, CDR2 YYNGEE. Between the trimmed V and J ends, which lost 1 base and 7 bases, there was a span of 12 bases. The CDR3 loop reads CASSVSGVGQPQHF. The DNA of the CDR3 is TGTGCCAGCAGCGTATCTGGGGTGGGCCAGCCCCAGCATTTT. The full variable domain, its missing parts supplied by reference TRBV9 and TRBJ1-5, is DSGVTQTPKHLITATGQRVTLRCSPRSGDLSVYWYQQSLDQGLQFLIQYYNGEERAKGNILERFSAQQFPDLHSELNLSSLELGDSALYFCASSVSGVGQPQHFGDGTRLSIL.

This clonotype was seen a few times. The chain recombines TRBV9 with TRBJ2-2; TRBD2 aligns across 10 bases. The germline V gene has CDR1 SGDLS and CDR2 YYNGEE. V lost 0 bases to trimming and J lost 2 bases; unmatched junction nucleotides: 1. The CDR3 length is 16 residues. The CDR3 DNA reads as TGTGCCAGCAGCGTAGTAGCGGGAGGAAACACCGGGGAGCTGTTTTTT. As protein: CASSVVAGGNTGELFF.

This clonotype came up a few times. The V and J genes are TRBV29-1 and TRBJ2-7; possibly TRBD2 for D (5 bases). The germline V gene encodes CDR1 SQVTM and CDR2 ANQGSEA. The CDR3 consists of 11 residues. V lost 6 bases to trimming and J lost 7 bases, with 13 bases between them. CDR3 nucleotide sequence: TGCAGCGTGCCGCAGGCGGGTGAGCAGTACTTC. Protein product: CSVPQAGEQYF.

This clonotype was seen many times. The chain has TRBV7-6 and TRBJ1-1, with D unresolved. Germline CDR1 and CDR2: SGHVS and FNYEAQ. Between the trimmed V and J ends, which lost 5 bases and 4 bases, there was a span of 11 bases. The CDR3 is made up of 13 amino acids. The CDR3: CASSPGRSTEAFF. In nucleotides, the CDR3 is TGTGCCAGCAGCCCCGGGAGGAGCACTGAAGCTTTCTTT.

This chain uses TRBV7-3 with TRBJ2-1, with D tentatively TRBD2 (6 bases). The CDR3 sequence is 14 residues long. Germline CDR1 and CDR2: SGHTA and FQGTGA. V was pared by 5 bases and J by 7 bases, with 15 bases between. This CDR3 reads CASSHRDFVNEQFF. The DNA for the CDR3 is TGTGCCAGCAGCCACCGGGACTTCGTGAATGAGCAGTTCTTC. Full variable domain (rest looked up from reference TRBV7-3 and TRBJ2-1): GAGVSQTPSNKVTEKGKYVELRCDPISGHTALYWYRQSLGQGPEFLIYFQGTGAADDSGLPNDRFFAVRPEGSVSTLKIQRTERGDSAVYLCASSHRDFVNEQFFGPGTRLTVL.

The chain carries TRBV3-1 and TRBJ2-5; possibly TRBD1 for D (5 bases). CDR1 LGHDT and CDR2 YNNKEL come from the germline V gene (reference sequence). The V end lost 1 base, the J end lost 1 base, and 13 bases lay between the germline ends. This CDR3 comprises 16 residues. CDR3 protein: CASSQGWTPLQETQYF. The CDR3, as DNA: TGTGCCAGCAGCCAAGGTTGGACACCACTCCAAGAGACCCAGTACTTC.

This clonotype was detected many times. The V call is TRBV6-2 or TRBV6-3, the J call TRBJ2-7; D call uncertain. V gave up 0 bases and J gave up 4 bases, with 13 bases separating them. The CDR3 consists of 15 residues. Looked up from germline, CDR1 is MNHEY and CDR2 is SVGEGT. Here the CDR3 DNA reads TGTGCCAGCAGTTACTCGAAGGTCGAGGCTTACGAGCAGTACTTC. It specifies CASSYSKVEAYEQYF.

This clonotype was found a few times. The chain joins TRBV28 to TRBJ2-1; a weak D match, TRBD2 (7 bases). This CDR3 spans 15 amino acids. From germline, CDR1 is MDHEN and CDR2 SYDVKM. V gave up 2 bases and J gave up 9 bases, with 17 bases separating them. The DNA for the CDR3 is TGTGCCAGCAGTTTAGGTAGAGGGAGGGGGGGTGAGCAGTTCTTC. Amino acids: CASSLGRGRGGEQFF.

This clonotype appeared many times. The gene calls are TRBV2 and TRBJ1-1; D is possibly TRBD1 (5 bases). The V end lost 3 bases, the J end lost 1 base, and 12 bases lay between the germline ends. Germline CDR1 is SNHLY and CDR2 is FYNNEI. The CDR3 totals 15 residues. CDR3: CASSERGSENTEAFF. CDR3 in DNA: TGTGCCAGCAGTGAGCGGGGGTCGGAGAACACTGAAGCTTTCTTT.

This clonotype showed up many times. The gene calls are TRBV12-3 or TRBV12-4 and TRBJ2-5; 9 bases align to TRBD1. V was clipped by 6 bases and J by 5 bases; unmatched bases: 7. The CDR3 is 14 residues long. This chain's CDR3 is CASRGTGGRETQYF. The CDR3 bases are TGTGCCAGCAGAGGAACAGGGGGCAGGGAGACCCAGTACTTC.

At least ten counts were recorded for this clonotype. This rearrangement joins TRBV12-3 or TRBV12-4 to TRBJ1-1; D ambiguous. The CDR3 runs 12 residues. With 3 bases removed from V and 7 bases from J, the gap between germline ends came to 9 bases. Written as DNA, the CDR3 is TGTGCCAGCAGTTTTGGGCTGGGTGAAGCTTTCTTT. The encoded protein is CASSFGLGEAFF.

The chain has TRBV7-9 and TRBJ2-1; perhaps TRBD1 as D (5 bases). The CDR3 is 19 residues long. Trimming stripped 5 bases from V and 2 bases from J, with 25 bases between. CDR1 is SEHNR, CDR2 FQNEAQ, per germline (reference sequence). This chain's CDR3 is CASSPPFSRGEHPYNEQFF. The CDR3 DNA sequence: TGTGCCAGCAGCCCGCCCTTCTCTAGGGGCGAACATCCCTACAATGAGCAGTTCTTC.

This clonotype was counted many times. This chain links TRBV27 with TRBJ2-1; TRBD2 agrees at 10 bases. This CDR3 has 16 amino acids. The V and J ends lost 1 base and 8 bases, in that order; junction bases with no gene match: 8. CDR1 is MNHEY, CDR2 SMNVEV, per germline (reference sequence). The CDR3 coding sequence is TGTGCCAGCAGTTTATTTCCTAGCGGGAGTGCGTATGAGCAGTTCTTC. Translation: CASSLFPSGSAYEQFF.

This clonotype was counted a few times. The rearrangement joins TRBV20-1 to TRBJ2-7; no firm D call. There are 13 residues in the CDR3. Germline values: CDR1 DFQATT, CDR2 SNEGSKA (reference sequence). V was pared by 6 bases and J by 3 bases, with 15 bases between. CDR3 sequence: CSAKKTVGYEQYF. CDR3 DNA: TGCAGTGCCAAGAAGACGGTGGGCTACGAGCAGTACTTC.

This chain joins TRBV29-1 and TRBJ2-2, with D possibly matching TRBD1 (6 bases). Germline CDR1 and CDR2: SQVTM and ANQGSEA. V dropped 6 bases and J dropped 0 bases, with 14 bases sitting between them. There are 15 residues in the CDR3. Here the CDR3 reads CSVGGRLANTGELFF. Written as DNA, the CDR3 is TGCAGCGTAGGGGGTAGGCTAGCGAACACCGGGGAGCTGTTTTTT.

In its sample, this clonotype was seen many times. This sequence joins TRBV28 and TRBJ2-4, with D maybe TRBD2 (5 bases). The CDR3 spans 18 residues. Trimming left V 2 bases short and J 0 bases short, with 17 bases between. Germline CDR1 and CDR2: MDHEN and SYDVKM. DNA of the CDR3: TGTGCCAGCAGTTTAGGAGGATCGATCTCCCTAGCCAAAAACATTCAGTACTTC. Translating it yields CASSLGGSISLAKNIQYF.

This clonotype has just a few counts. This rearrangement joins TRBV6-1 to TRBJ1-1, with D maybe TRBD1 (6 bases). The length of the CDR3 is 14 residues. Between the trimmed V and J ends, which lost 5 bases and 1 base, there was a span of 11 bases. Germline V gives CDR1 MNHNS, CDR2 SASEGT. The CDR3 nucleotides read TGTGCCAGCAGTCCGTCGGACAGGAACACTGAAGCTTTCTTT. Translation gives CASSPSDRNTEAFF.

There are a few counts of this clonotype. This chain uses TRBV4-1 with TRBJ2-2, with a weak D call TRBD1 (6 bases). The closer fit of TRBJ1-4 to the DNA end suggests the J call may be wrong. Germline V gene data show CDR1 as MGHRA and CDR2 as YSYEKL. The CDR3 consists of 15 residues. CDR3 DNA sequence: TGCGCCAGCAGCCACAGGGACACGTACACCGGAAAACTGTTTTTT. Residues: CASSHRDTYTGKLFF.

Comment on this clonotype: A clone one base away is much larger, so this may be a read error. In nucleotides, the CDR3 is TGTGCCATCAGTGAAGCGCCGGGGACTAGCGGGTTACGCCCGCAGTATTTT. This gives the protein CAISEAPGTSGLRPQYF. V gene TRBV10-3 combines with J gene TRBJ2-3; TRBD2 matches 12 bases. The germline gives CDR1 ENHRY, CDR2 SYGVKD. The V segment lost 3 bases and the J segment 10 bases; nucleotides outside the gene matches: 14. The CDR3 is 17 residues long.

This clonotype occurred many times. The chain recombines TRBV28 with TRBJ2-1; TRBD2 is a possible D gene (6 bases). The CDR3 contains 14 residues. The V end lost 2 bases, the J end lost 9 bases, and 14 bases lay between the germline ends. Looked up from germline, CDR1 is MDHEN and CDR2 is SYDVKM. The CDR3 region is CASSLTGEVGEQFF. The DNA for the CDR3 is TGTGCCAGCAGTTTAACGGGAGAGGTCGGTGAGCAGTTCTTC. The full variable domain, in which reference TRBV28 and TRBJ2-1 provide the parts outside the CDR3, is DVKVTQSSRYLVKRTGEKVFLECVQDMDHENMFWYRQDPGLGLRLIYFSYDVKMKEKGDIPEGYSVSREKKERFSLILESASTNQTSMYLCASSLTGEVGEQFFGPGTRLTVL.

This clonotype has ten or more counts. The rearrangement links TRBV12-3 or TRBV12-4 to TRBJ2-3, with 11 nucleotides matching TRBD1. The CDR3 is 14 residues long. V shed 10 bases and J 3 bases; nucleotides not matched to a gene: 6. CDR3 nucleotide sequence: TGTGCCATACCTGGGACAGGGGGGACAGATACGCAGTATTTT. It specifies CAIPGTGGTDTQYF.

As for this clonotype: Being one base from a much bigger clone, this may be a read error. The chain couples TRBV6-1 to TRBJ2-6, with D possibly TRBD2 on 5 matching bases. This CDR3 has 16 residues. Looked up from germline, CDR1 is MNHNS and CDR2 is SASEGT. The CDR3 bases are TGTGTCAGCAGTGAAAGAGGAGGTTATGGGGCCAACGTCCTGACTTTC. This sequence encodes CVSSERGGYGANVLTF.

This clonotype was counted at least ten times. The chain combines TRBV20-1 with TRBJ2-1, with 7 positions matching TRBD2. The trim removed 2 bases at V and 3 bases at J, leaving 10 bases unmatched. This CDR3 region has 16 residues. Germline V gene sequence: CDR1 DFQATT, CDR2 SNEGSKA (reference sequence). In DNA, the CDR3 is TGCAGTGCTAGAACGGATGGGACTATTTACTACAATGAGCAGTTCTTC. Translated: CSARTDGTIYYNEQFF.

In its sample, this clonotype was seen a few times. The V call is TRBV6-5, the J call TRBJ2-5, with 9 bases aligning to TRBD2. This CDR3 contains 16 residues. V lost 0 bases, J lost 5 bases, and 7 bases stayed unmatched. Germline loops: CDR1 MNHEY, CDR2 SVGAGI. The DNA of the CDR3 is TGTGCCAGCAGTTACTCCCGCGGGAGGGGTCAGGAGACCCAGTACTTC. Amino acid sequence: CASSYSRGRGQETQYF.

This clonotype appeared many times. This chain links TRBV2 with TRBJ1-4, with D maybe TRBD1 (6 bases). CDR1 SNHLY and CDR2 FYNNEI come from the germline V gene. The CDR3 is 13 amino acids. V lost 8 bases and J lost 8, with 15 bases in between. The CDR3 region is CASGGTPGEKLFF. In nucleotides, the CDR3 is TGTGCCAGCGGCGGGACACCGGGGGAAAAACTGTTTTTT.

This clonotype was found a few times. The chain is built from TRBV4-1 and TRBJ2-4, with D unresolved. Germline CDR1 reads MGHRA; CDR2 reads YSYEKL. The CDR3 sequence is 15 residues long. V lost 0 bases to trimming and J lost 5 bases, with 11 bases between them. The CDR3 DNA follows: TGCGCCAGCAGCCAAGAAAAGGGCATGGAAAACATTCAGTACTTC. It specifies CASSQEKGMENIQYF.

The table lists this clonotype with a few counts. This chain connects TRBV30 to TRBJ2-3; possibly TRBD1 or TRBD2 for D (5 bases each). V lost 0 bases, J lost 4 bases, and 8 bases lay in between. Per germline, CDR1 GTSNPN and CDR2 SVGIG (reference sequence). This CDR3 spans 13 amino acids. The CDR3 region is CAWSVWGSDTQYF. CDR3 nucleotides: TGTGCCTGGAGTGTATGGGGGTCAGATACGCAGTATTTT.

Points on this clonotype: One end of the junction fails to match germline, which may point to a read error. The chain has TRBV11-3 and TRBJ2-7; 10 nucleotides align to TRBD2. Per the germline V gene, CDR1 is SGHNT and CDR2 is YENEEA. The CDR3 contains 15 residues. The CDR3 loop reads CASSLGSGRLYEQYF. The CDR3 DNA sequence: TGTGCCAGCAGTTTAGGTAGCGGGAGGTTGTACGAGCAGTACTTC.

J is TRBJ2-1 and V is TRBV10-3; 7 nucleotides align to TRBD2. Per germline, CDR1 ENHRY and CDR2 SYGVKD. The V gene end was trimmed by 8 bases and the J gene end by 4 bases; junction bases not matched to a gene: 11. This CDR3 contains 15 residues. CDR3 in amino acids: CAIAGMGGSYNEQFF. In DNA, the CDR3 is TGTGCCATCGCTGGGATGGGCGGGAGTTACAATGAGCAGTTCTTC.

This clonotype showed up many times. The CDR3 sequence is CASSSRVVADTQYF. The CDR3 DNA is TGTGCCAGCAGCTCCCGGGTAGTTGCAGATACGCAGTATTTT. The chain combines TRBV7-2 with TRBJ2-3; D unclear. Trimming left V 4 bases short and J 4 bases short, with 12 bases between. The CDR3 contains 14 residues. Germline V gene sequence: CDR1 SGHTA, CDR2 FQGNSA.